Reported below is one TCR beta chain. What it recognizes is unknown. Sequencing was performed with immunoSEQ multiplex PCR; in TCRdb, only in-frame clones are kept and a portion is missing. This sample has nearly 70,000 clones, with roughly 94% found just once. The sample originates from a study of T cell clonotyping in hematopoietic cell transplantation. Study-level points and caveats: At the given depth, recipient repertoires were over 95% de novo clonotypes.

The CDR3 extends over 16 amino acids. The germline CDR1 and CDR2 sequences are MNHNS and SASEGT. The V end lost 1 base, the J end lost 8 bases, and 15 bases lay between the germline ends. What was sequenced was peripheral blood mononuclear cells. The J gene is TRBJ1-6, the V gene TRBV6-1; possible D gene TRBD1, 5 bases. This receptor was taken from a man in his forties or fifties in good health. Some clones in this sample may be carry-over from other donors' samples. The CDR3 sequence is CASSEEPRQGYSPLHF. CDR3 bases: TGTGCCAGCAGTGAAGAGCCTAGGCAGGGTTATTCACCCCTCCACTTT.